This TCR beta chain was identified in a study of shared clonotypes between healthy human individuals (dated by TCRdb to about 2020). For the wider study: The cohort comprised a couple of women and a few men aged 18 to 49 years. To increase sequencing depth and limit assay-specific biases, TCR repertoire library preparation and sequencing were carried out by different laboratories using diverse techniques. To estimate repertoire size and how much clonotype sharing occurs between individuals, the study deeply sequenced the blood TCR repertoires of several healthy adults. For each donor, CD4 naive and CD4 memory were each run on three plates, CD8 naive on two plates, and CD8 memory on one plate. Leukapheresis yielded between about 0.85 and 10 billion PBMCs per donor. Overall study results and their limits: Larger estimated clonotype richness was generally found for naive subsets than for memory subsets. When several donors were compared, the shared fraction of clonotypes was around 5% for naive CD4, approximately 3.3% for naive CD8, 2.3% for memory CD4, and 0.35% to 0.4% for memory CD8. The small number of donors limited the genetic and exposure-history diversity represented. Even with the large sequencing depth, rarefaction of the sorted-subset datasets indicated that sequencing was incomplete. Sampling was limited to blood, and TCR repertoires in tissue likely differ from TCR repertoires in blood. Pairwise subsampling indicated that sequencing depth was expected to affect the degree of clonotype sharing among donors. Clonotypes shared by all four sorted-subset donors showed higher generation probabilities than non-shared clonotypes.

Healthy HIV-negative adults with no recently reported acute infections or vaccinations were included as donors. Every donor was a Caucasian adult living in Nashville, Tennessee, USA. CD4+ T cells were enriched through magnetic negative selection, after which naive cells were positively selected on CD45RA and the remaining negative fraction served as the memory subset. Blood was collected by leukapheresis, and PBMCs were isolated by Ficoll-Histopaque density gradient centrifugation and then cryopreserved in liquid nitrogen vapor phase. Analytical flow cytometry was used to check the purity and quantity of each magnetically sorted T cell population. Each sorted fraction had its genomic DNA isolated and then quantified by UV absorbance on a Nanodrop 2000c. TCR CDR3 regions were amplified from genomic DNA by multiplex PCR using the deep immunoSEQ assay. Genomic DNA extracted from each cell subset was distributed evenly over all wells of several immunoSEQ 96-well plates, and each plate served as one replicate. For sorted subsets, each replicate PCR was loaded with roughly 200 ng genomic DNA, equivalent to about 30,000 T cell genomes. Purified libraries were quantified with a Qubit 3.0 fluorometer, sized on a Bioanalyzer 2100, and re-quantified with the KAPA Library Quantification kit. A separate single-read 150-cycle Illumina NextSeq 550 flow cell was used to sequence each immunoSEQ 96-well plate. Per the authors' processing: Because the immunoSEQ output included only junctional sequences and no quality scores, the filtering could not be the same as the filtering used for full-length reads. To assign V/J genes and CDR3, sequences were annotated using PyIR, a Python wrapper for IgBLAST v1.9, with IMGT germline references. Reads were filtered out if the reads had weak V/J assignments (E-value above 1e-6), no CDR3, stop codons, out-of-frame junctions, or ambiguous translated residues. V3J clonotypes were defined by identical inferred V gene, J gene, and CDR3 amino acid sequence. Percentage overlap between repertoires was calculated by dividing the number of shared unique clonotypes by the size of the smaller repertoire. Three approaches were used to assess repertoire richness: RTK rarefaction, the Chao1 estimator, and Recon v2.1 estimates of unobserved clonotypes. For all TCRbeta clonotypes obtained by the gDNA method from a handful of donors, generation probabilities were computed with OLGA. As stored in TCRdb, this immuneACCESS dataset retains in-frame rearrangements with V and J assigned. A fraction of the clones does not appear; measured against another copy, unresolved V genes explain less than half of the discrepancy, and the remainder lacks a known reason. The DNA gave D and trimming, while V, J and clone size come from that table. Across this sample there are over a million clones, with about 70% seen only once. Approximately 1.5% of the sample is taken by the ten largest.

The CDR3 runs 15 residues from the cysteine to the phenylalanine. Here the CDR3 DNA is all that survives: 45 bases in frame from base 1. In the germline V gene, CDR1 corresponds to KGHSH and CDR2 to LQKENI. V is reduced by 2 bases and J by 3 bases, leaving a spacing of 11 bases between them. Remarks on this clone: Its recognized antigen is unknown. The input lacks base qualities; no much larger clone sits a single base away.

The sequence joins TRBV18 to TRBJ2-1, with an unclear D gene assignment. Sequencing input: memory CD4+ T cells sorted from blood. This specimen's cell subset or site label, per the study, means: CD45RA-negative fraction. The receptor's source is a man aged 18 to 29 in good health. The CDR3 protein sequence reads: CASSPGIISYNEQFF. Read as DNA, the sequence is TGTGCCAGCTCACCAGGGATTATCAGCTACAATGAGCAGTTCTTC.